The next 25 T cell receptor beta chains were all read from a single sample in a study of response to subunit inactivated influenza vaccine. TCRdb reanalysed the RT-PCR reads using MiXCR and keeps one entry per CDR3 protein. Seen here are around 760,000 distinct CDR3 sequences, about 14% observed once, and the top ten hold 6.5% to 8.5%. The sequencing here drew on PBMCs from blood, taken around two weeks before vaccination. Receptor source: a man aged 45-65 years who received an inactivated influenza vaccine.

DNA of the CDR3: TGTGCCAGCAGTCCCCCTTCGTACACTGAAGCTTTCTTT. As protein: CASSPPSYTEAFF. This rearrangement joins TRBV25-1 to TRBJ1-1; unclear D gene. The V gene's germline CDR1 is MGHDK and CDR2 SYGVNS. CDR3 length: 13 residues. Trimming removed 5 bases from V and 3 bases from J, with 10 bases in between.

At least ten counts were recorded for this clonotype. The chain carries TRBV20-1 and TRBJ2-1; 8 nucleotides line up with TRBD2. In germline, CDR1 is DFQATT, CDR2 SNEGSKA (reference sequence). The CDR3 extends over 15 amino acids. J gave up 8 bases and V 6 bases, and 15 bases lay outside the gene matches. In DNA form, the CDR3 reads TGCAGTGCGAACCGGCGAAACGGGAGGGCCTATGAGCAGTTCTTC. Translated, it gives CSANRRNGRAYEQFF.

This clonotype was found a few times. The chain joins TRBV2 to TRBJ2-7; 7 bases fit TRBD2. Trimming cost V 8 bases and J 6 bases; bases outside gene matches: 13. Per the germline V gene, CDR1 is SNHLY and CDR2 is FYNNEI. The CDR3 spans 14 residues. This CDR3 is CASGLGGELGEQYF. DNA of the CDR3: TGTGCCAGCGGGCTTGGGGGGGAATTAGGCGAGCAGTACTTC. Combining the CDR3 with reference TRBV2 and TRBJ2-7 gives the whole variable domain EPEVTQTPSHQVTQMGQEVILRCVPISNHLYFYWYRQILGQKVEFLVSFYNNEISEKSEIFDDQFSVERPDGSNFTLKIRSTKLEDSAMYFCASGLGGELGEQYFGPGTRLTVT.

The table lists this clonotype with a few counts. The chain links TRBV12-3 or TRBV12-4 to TRBJ2-3, with 8 bases matching TRBD1. Losses at the gene ends were 8 bases for V and 2 bases for J; bases not matched to a gene: 3. The CDR3 covers 13 residues. CDR3 in amino acids: CASEDRVTDTQYF. The DNA of the CDR3 is TGTGCCAGCGAGGACAGGGTCACAGATACGCAGTATTTT.

This clonotype was recorded once. The chain couples TRBV10-2 to TRBJ1-6; no firm D call. Trimming shortened V by 2 bases and J by 2 bases, and 10 bases separated the two germline ends. The CDR3 length is 16 residues. CDR1 is WSHSY, CDR2 SAAADI, per germline. This CDR3 reads CASSEIGRTYNSPLHF. The CDR3, as DNA: TGCGCCAGCAGTGAGATTGGTAGGACCTATAATTCACCCCTCCACTTT.

This clonotype was observed a handful of times. This chain links TRBV9 with TRBJ2-1; weak D call: TRBD2 (5 bases). This CDR3 is 17 amino acids long. V was pared by 3 bases and J by 7 bases, with 23 bases between. Germline loops: CDR1 SGDLS, CDR2 YYNGEE. In nucleotides, the CDR3 is TGTGCCAGCAGCGATACATCGGGGTCCCCTTCCCAGAATGAGCAGTTCTTC. Protein product: CASSDTSGSPSQNEQFF.

Concerning this clonotype: A read error is possible here, since a much larger clone lies one base away. The chain carries TRBV12-3 or TRBV12-4 and TRBJ2-7; 7 bases map to TRBD2. The CDR3 spans 13 residues. CDR3 residues: CTSTLGLVYEQYF. CDR3 sequence (DNA): TGTACCAGCACCCTTGGACTAGTTTACGAGCAGTACTTC.

The gene calls are TRBV4-1 and TRBJ2-2; D perhaps matches TRBD2 (6 bases). V was pared by 1 base and J by 5 bases, with 20 bases between. Germline values: CDR1 MGHRA, CDR2 YSYEKL. CDR3 length equals 18 residues. In DNA form, the CDR3 reads TGCGCCAGCAGCCAAGGTCGGCTTAGCGGTAGATGGACCGGGGAGCTGTTTTTT. This gives the protein CASSQGRLSGRWTGELFF.

The sample holds one count of this clonotype. The J gene is TRBJ1-4, the V gene TRBV7-2; a weak D match, TRBD1 (5 bases). CDR1 is SGHTA and CDR2 is FQGNSA in the germline V gene. V dropped 5 bases and J dropped 0 bases, with 13 bases sitting between them. This CDR3 is built from 16 residues. Here the CDR3 DNA reads TGTGCCAGCAGCCGGGTGGGGGGTGCAACTAATGAAAAACTGTTTTTT. Translating gives CASSRVGGATNEKLFF.

This clonotype was picked up many times. The rearrangement links TRBV4-3 to TRBJ2-2, with a weak D call TRBD1 (6 bases). Trimming took off 3 bases at V and 1 base at J, with 9 bases between the two ends. There are 15 residues in the CDR3. Germline loops: CDR1 LGHNA, CDR2 YSLEER. In DNA form, the CDR3 reads TGCGCCAGCAGCCATCAGGGACAGAACACCGGGGAGCTGTTTTTT. Amino acid sequence: CASSHQGQNTGELFF.

The chain employs TRBV28 and TRBJ2-7, with D possibly called TRBD1 or TRBD2 (5 bases each). This CDR3 has 15 residues. The germline gives CDR1 MDHEN, CDR2 SYDVKM. V lost 2 bases, J lost 7 bases, and 18 bases lay in between. CDR3 residues: CASSLVGGPKGEQYF. In nucleotides, the CDR3 is TGTGCCAGCAGTTTAGTTGGGGGTCCGAAAGGGGAGCAGTACTTC.

J is TRBJ2-5 and V is TRBV6-2 or TRBV6-3; D may be TRBD2 (6 bases). Germline V gene lookup returns CDR1 MNHEY and CDR2 SVGEGT. Trimming took 2 bases from V and 3 from J, leaving 13 bases between them. CDR3 length: 15 residues. Here the CDR3 reads CASSYGDFGEETQYF. CDR3 coding DNA: TGTGCCAGCAGTTACGGGGACTTCGGCGAAGAGACCCAGTACTTC.

This sequence joins TRBV6-6 and TRBJ1-1; D is undetermined. Looked up from germline, CDR1 is MNHNY and CDR2 is SVGAGI (reference sequence). This CDR3 spans 12 amino acids. With 7 bases removed from V and 5 bases from J, the gap between germline ends came to 11 bases. The CDR3 nucleotides are TGTGCCAGCAAGGCGGGATGGACTGAAGCTTTCTTT. Protein: CASKAGWTEAFF.

This clonotype was observed at least ten times. The rearrangement links TRBV6-1 to TRBJ1-2, with 10 positions matching TRBD1. Unmatched junction bases numbered 10, after V lost 6 bases and J lost 3 bases. The CDR3 has 16 amino acids. CDR1 and CDR2 (germline): MNHNS, SASEGT. The chain's CDR3 is CASSSLSGQGDYGYTF. The DNA of the CDR3 is TGTGCCAGCAGCTCCTTATCAGGACAGGGGGACTATGGCTACACCTTC.

The J gene is TRBJ1-1, the V gene TRBV27, with 8 nucleotides matching TRBD1. CDR1 is MNHEY, CDR2 SMNVEV, per germline (reference sequence). This CDR3 contains 16 residues. Trimming cost V 6 bases and J 3 bases; bases outside gene matches: 12. CDR3 sequence reads: CASSRTGSILYTEAFF. The CDR3, as DNA: TGTGCCAGCAGCCGGACAGGGAGTATTTTGTACACTGAAGCTTTCTTT.

The chain uses TRBV6-2 or TRBV6-3 and TRBJ1-2, with D unresolved. Germline loops: CDR1 MNHEY, CDR2 SVGEGT. Trimming stripped 10 bases from V and 4 bases from J, with 16 bases between. The CDR3 has 13 residues. This chain's CDR3 is CATKGRQTYGYTF. CDR3 nucleotide sequence: TGTGCCACCAAAGGGCGGCAGACCTATGGCTACACCTTC.

The V call is TRBV28, the J call TRBJ2-7; TRBD2 matches at 14 bases. The CDR3 loop spans 19 amino acids. The germline V gene has CDR1 MDHEN and CDR2 SYDVKM. The ends lost 4 bases at V and 6 bases at J; junction bases unmatched: 17. The chain's CDR3 is CASSSSGGTSGRGALEQYF. The CDR3 coding sequence is TGTGCCAGCAGTTCGAGTGGGGGGACTAGCGGGAGAGGGGCCCTCGAGCAGTACTTC.

In this sample, this clonotype turned up a few times. The chain combines TRBV12-3 or TRBV12-4 with TRBJ2-2; D unresolved. V shed 4 bases and J shed 0 bases, with 9 bases lying between them. The CDR3 has 15 amino acids. CDR3 loop: CASSSSAANTGELFF. The CDR3 region has the DNA TGTGCCAGCAGTTCCAGCGCCGCGAACACCGGGGAGCTGTTTTTT.

This clonotype was counted a few times. CDR3: CSVRRDRGYEQYF. CDR3 nucleotide sequence: TGCAGCGTTCGTCGTGACAGGGGATACGAGCAGTACTTC. The V gene is TRBV29-1, the J gene TRBJ2-7; 8 nucleotides agree with TRBD1. Trimming removed 5 bases from V and 4 bases from J; junction bases left unmatched: 7. The CDR3 covers 13 residues. Germline CDR1 SQVTM, CDR2 ANQGSEA.

The rearrangement joins TRBV6-1 to TRBJ2-1; TRBD1 matches at 8 bases. The CDR3 loop spans 14 amino acids. Germline V lookup: CDR1 MNHNS, CDR2 SASEGT. V lost 5 bases and J lost 4; bases outside the gene matches: 4. The CDR3 protein is CASSTTGEYNEQFF. The CDR3 nucleotides read TGTGCCAGCAGTACGACAGGGGAATACAATGAGCAGTTCTTC.

The chain combines TRBV27 with TRBJ1-1, with unresolved D. CDR1 and CDR2 (germline): MNHEY, SMNVEV (reference sequence). V dropped 3 bases and J dropped 4 bases, with 9 bases sitting between them. The CDR3 contains 13 residues. The CDR3 sequence is CASSFTVGTEAFF. The CDR3 DNA sequence: TGTGCCAGCAGTTTCACGGTGGGCACTGAAGCTTTCTTT.

This clonotype was found a few times. V gene TRBV5-1 combines with J gene TRBJ2-1, with D unclear. V was clipped by 4 bases and J by 0 bases, with 11 bases between them. The CDR3 has 15 amino acids. From germline, CDR1 is SGHRS and CDR2 YFSETQ. The chain's CDR3 is CASSPVTGSYNEQFF. CDR3 nucleotides: TGCGCCAGCAGCCCGGTCACCGGCTCCTACAATGAGCAGTTCTTC.

The sample holds a few counts of this clonotype. The chain uses TRBV9 and TRBJ2-5, with D possibly matching TRBD1 (6 bases). CDR1 SGDLS and CDR2 YYNGEE come from the germline V gene. V lost 3 bases and J lost 4, with 16 bases in between. The CDR3 consists of 15 residues. CDR3: CASSASPGVGETQYF. DNA for the CDR3: TGTGCCAGCAGCGCCTCGCCAGGGGTCGGAGAGACCCAGTACTTC.

The chain joins TRBV12-3 or TRBV12-4 to TRBJ2-1; the match to TRBD2 covers 12 bases. This CDR3 is 14 amino acids long. V lost 3 bases, J lost 9 bases, and 3 bases stayed unmatched. The CDR3 protein is CASSLASGGVEQFF. The CDR3 coding sequence is TGTGCCAGCAGTTTGGCTAGCGGGGGGGTTGAGCAGTTCTTC.

The chain couples TRBV20-1 to TRBJ2-3, with D perhaps TRBD1 or TRBD2 (6 bases each). The CDR3 has 13 residues. Germline V gene sequence: CDR1 DFQATT, CDR2 SNEGSKA (reference sequence). In DNA, the CDR3 is TGCAGCTCGGGGGCCGGTGGTGGAGATACGCAGTATTTT. Translated: CSSGAGGGDTQYF.